This T cell receptor (beta chain) comes out of a study of blood T cell repertoires in COVID-19. Study context: The cDNA or gDNA used as material had been derived from T cells, B-cell-depleted T cells, or PBMCs.

V gave up 5 bases and J gave up 3 bases; unmatched junction bases: 1. Germline V gene sequence: CDR1 MNHEY, CDR2 SVGAGI. The CDR3 covers 13 residues. Here immunoSEQ multiplex PCR was the method, and the copy in TCRdb shows in-frame clones only, minus some. Here the sample spans about 100,000 clones, about 92% being singletons. The clonotype comes from a man aged 18 to 29 with COVID-19, enrolled during active disease. V usage is TRBV6-5 and J usage is TRBJ1-2; TRBD1 matches at 9 bases. Input material: peripheral blood. The CDR3 sequence: CASSRDRDYGYTF. The CDR3 bases are TGTGCCAGCAGTCGGGACAGGGACTATGGCTACACCTTC.